This T cell receptor (beta chain) was obtained from a study of human T cells and chemical hapten exposure. On the study more broadly: DPC at 0.01% went onto the upper back in patch tests, read at 6 days.

Germline V gene data show CDR1 as LGHDT and CDR2 as YNNKEL (reference sequence). V was trimmed by 5 bases and J by 1 base, leaving 12 bases between them. The CDR3 is made up of 15 amino acids. In TCRdb, the RACE reads were re-called with MiXCR into one record per CDR3 protein. The repertoire consists of over 300,000 distinct CDR3 sequences, with less than 6.5% occurring once and the leading ten covering 2.6%. General study findings and limits: Because all patients had alopecia, their immune responses might differ from healthy ones. Unchanged with DPC sensitization were TCRs above 1 in 1000 frequency.

Worth noting for this clonotype: Its antigen is not known.

The time point here: pre-sensitization, week 0. Noted treatment: therapeutic diphenylcyclopropenone sensitization with weekly scalp DPC. The rearrangement joins TRBV3-1 to TRBJ1-5; no reliable D call. This TCR was sampled from a woman between 45 and 60 years old with alopecia areata. Some clones in this sample may be carry-over from other donors' samples. The material was whole blood, obtained in connection with sensitization to the hapten diphenylcyclopropenone (DPC). The CDR3: CASSTSSASNQPQHF. CDR3 nucleotide sequence: TGTGCCAGCAGCACGTCTTCAGCGAGCAATCAGCCCCAGCATTTT.